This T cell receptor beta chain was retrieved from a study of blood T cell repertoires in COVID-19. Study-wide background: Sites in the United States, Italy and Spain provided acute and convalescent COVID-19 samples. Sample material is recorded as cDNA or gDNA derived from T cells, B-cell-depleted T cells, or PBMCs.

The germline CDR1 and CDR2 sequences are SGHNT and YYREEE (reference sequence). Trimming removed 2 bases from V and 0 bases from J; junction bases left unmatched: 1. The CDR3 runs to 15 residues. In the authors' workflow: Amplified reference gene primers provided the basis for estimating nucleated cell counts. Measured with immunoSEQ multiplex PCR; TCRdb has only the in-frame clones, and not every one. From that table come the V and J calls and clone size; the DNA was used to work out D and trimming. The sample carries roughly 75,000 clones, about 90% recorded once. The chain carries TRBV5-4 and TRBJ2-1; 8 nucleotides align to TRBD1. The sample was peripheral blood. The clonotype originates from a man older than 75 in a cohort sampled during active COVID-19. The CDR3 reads CASSLTGGSYNEQFF. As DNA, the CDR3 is TGTGCCAGCAGCTTAACAGGGGGCTCCTACAATGAGCAGTTCTTC.